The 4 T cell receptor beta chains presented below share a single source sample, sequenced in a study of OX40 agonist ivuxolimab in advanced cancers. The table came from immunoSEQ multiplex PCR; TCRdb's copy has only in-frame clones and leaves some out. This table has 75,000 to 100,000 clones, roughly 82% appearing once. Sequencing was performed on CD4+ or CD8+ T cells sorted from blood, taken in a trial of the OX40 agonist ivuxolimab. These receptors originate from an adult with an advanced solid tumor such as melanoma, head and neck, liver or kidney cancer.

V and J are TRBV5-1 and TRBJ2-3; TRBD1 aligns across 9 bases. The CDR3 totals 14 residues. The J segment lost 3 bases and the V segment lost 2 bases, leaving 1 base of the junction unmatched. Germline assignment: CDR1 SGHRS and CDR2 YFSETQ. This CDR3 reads CASSFGQGTDTQYF. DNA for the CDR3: TGCGCCAGCAGCTTCGGACAGGGGACAGATACGCAGTATTTT.

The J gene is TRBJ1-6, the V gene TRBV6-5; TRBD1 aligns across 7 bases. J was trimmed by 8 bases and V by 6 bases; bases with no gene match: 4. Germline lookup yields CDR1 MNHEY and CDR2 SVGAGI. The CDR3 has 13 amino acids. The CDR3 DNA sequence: TGTGCCAGCAGGGGACAGAATTATTCACCCCTCCACTTT. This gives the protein CASRGQNYSPLHF.

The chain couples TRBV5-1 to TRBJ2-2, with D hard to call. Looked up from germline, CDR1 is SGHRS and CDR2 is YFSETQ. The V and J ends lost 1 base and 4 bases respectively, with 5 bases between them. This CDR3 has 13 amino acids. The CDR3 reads CASSLKGTGELFF. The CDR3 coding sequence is TGCGCCAGCAGCTTGAAGGGCACCGGGGAGCTGTTTTTT.

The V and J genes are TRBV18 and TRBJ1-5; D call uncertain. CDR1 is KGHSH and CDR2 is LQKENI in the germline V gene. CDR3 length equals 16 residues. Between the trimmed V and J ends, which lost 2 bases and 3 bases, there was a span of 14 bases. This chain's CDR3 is CASSPESAGNNQPQHF. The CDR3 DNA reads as TGTGCCAGCTCACCAGAGTCGGCGGGGAACAATCAGCCCCAGCATTTT.